This paragraph reports one T cell receptor beta chain. The entry originates in a study of T cell repertoires in aging, cancer and after chemotherapy. TRB rearrangements spanning V, D and J were amplified using mixed TRB-A/B primers. TCRdb independently ran MiXCR on the multiplex PCR reads; one entry per CDR3 protein. The table lists about 17,000 distinct CDR3 sequences, about 50% of them singletons, with roughly a tenth in the top ten. Peripheral blood genomic DNA, not sorted cells or RNA, was the template. This TCR was recovered from a human donor in good health. The source material was blood.

CDR3 loop: CASSYSNEQYF. The DNA of the CDR3 is TGTGCCAGCAGTTACTCGAACGAGCAGTACTTC. The chain is built from TRBV12-3 or TRBV12-4 and TRBJ2-7; no clear D. There are 11 residues in the CDR3. V was cut by 4 bases and J by 5 bases, with 6 bases left in between.